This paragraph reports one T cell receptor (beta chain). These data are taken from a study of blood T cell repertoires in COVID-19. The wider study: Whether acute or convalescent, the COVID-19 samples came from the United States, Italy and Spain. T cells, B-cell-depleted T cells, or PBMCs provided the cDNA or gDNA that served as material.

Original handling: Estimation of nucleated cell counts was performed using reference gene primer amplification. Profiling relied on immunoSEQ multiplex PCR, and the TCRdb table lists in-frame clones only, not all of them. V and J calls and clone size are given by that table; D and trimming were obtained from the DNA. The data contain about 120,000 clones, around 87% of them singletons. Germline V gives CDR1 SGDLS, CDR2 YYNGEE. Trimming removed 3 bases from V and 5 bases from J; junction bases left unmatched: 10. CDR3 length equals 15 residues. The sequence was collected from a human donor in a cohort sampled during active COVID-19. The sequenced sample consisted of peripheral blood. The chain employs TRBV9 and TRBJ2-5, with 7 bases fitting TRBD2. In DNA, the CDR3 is TGTGCCAGCAGCGCCCCCCAGCGGGGTAGTGAGACCCAGTACTTC. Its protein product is CASSAPQRGSETQYF.